The text below deals with one T cell receptor beta chain. Alongside blood RNA obtained from unsorted whole blood, germline DNA was also extracted. These data belong to a study of tumor-infiltrating lymphocytes in primary liver carcinoma. The germline gives CDR1 SGHAT, CDR2 FQNNGV. This CDR3 has 13 amino acids. TCR beta cDNA was made from around 520 ng total RNA with a constant-region primer. Sequencing libraries for TCR beta derived from three nested multiplex PCR rounds that used slightly modified ARM-PCR. Amplification in the first two PCR rounds was performed using TRBV1-TRBV30 forward primers and a C-beta reverse primer for 9 to 11 cycles each. TCRdb analysed the multiplex PCR reads with MiXCR anew, one entry per CDR3 protein. Among about 200,000 distinct CDR3 sequences listed, less than 65% were seen once.

The origin of this receptor is a woman aged 55-70 years with primary liver carcinoma and hepatitis B virus infection. The rearrangement links TRBV11-2 to TRBJ2-1; D is ambiguous. Material for sequencing was peripheral blood. The DNA of the CDR3 is TGTGTCAGTAGCTTCATTGAGGCCGCAGAGCAGTTCTTC. Encoded protein: CVSSFIEAAEQFF.